A selection of T cell receptor beta chains follows, all from one sample in a study of blood T cell repertoires in COVID-19. The method was immunoSEQ multiplex PCR; TCRdb's version includes in-frame clones alone and lacks a portion of them. The repertoire holds some 300,000 clones, with around 91% as singletons. The sequenced sample consisted of peripheral blood. The receptors shown here come from a middle-aged woman with COVID-19, enrolled during active disease. The CDR3 runs from the conserved cysteine through the conserved F or W. D genes are given only for firm matches. Size is omitted from some rows. Given values are once, few, many or a class for expanded clones.

d_call	v_call	j_call	clone_size	cdr3_nt	cdr3_aa
-	TRBV7-3	TRBJ2-1	-	TGTGCCAGCAGCTCCGCTAGCCTCCATGAGCAGTTCTTC	CASSSASLHEQFF
TRBD1	TRBV30	TRBJ2-7	-	TGTGCCTGGAGTTCATTACGGGTAACAGGGGGCACCTACGAGCAGTACTTC	CAWSSLRVTGGTYEQYF
-	TRBV6-6	TRBJ2-7	-	TGTGCCAGCCGTGCGGCGGGGGCCTCCTACGAGCAGTACTTC	CASRAAGASYEQYF
-	TRBV13	TRBJ2-1	-	TGTGCCAGCAGCTTAGGCAGGAGACAGGTCAGCTCCTACAATGAGCAGTTCTTC	CASSLGRRQVSSYNEQFF
-	TRBV6-9	TRBJ1-2	-	TGTGCCAGCAGTTCCGGCGTAGACAGAGCCTCGGGTGGCTACACCTTC	CASSSGVDRASGGYTF
-	TRBV11-2	TRBJ2-3	-	TGTGCCAGCAGCTTAGGGCAGGGCGCCCCTACAGATACGCAGTATTTT	CASSLGQGAPTDTQYF
-	TRBV19	TRBJ2-7	-	TGTGCCAGTAGCCTCTCCTACGAGCAGTACTTC	CASSLSYEQYF
-	TRBV28	TRBJ2-7	-	TGTGCCAGCAGACAGCGGGTTTCCTACGAGCAGTACTTC	CASRQRVSYEQYF
TRBD2	TRBV18	TRBJ2-1	-	TGTGCCAGCTCACCCTCCTCGGGAGGTGAGCAGTTCTTC	CASSPSSGGEQFF
TRBD1	TRBV6-1	TRBJ1-3	-	TGTGCCAGCAGTGAAACGCGAGGGGGCTATGGAAACACCATATATTTT	CASSETRGGYGNTIYF
-	TRBV7-6	TRBJ2-1	once	TGTGCCAGCAGCTTTTTTCACAGGGAGGGCAATGAGCAGTTCTTC	CASSFFHREGNEQFF
TRBD1	TRBV30	TRBJ1-1	-	TGTGCCTGGAGTAGGGGGACAGGATCCACTGAAGCTTTCTTT	CAWSRGTGSTEAFF
-	TRBV28	TRBJ1-6	-	TGTGCCAGCAGTCCTCTGGTCCCCGGTAACTATAATTCACCCCTCCACTTT	CASSPLVPGNYNSPLHF
TRBD1	TRBV5-4	TRBJ2-7	-	TGTGCCAGCAGACACGATACAGGGGACTACGAGCAGTACTTC	CASRHDTGDYEQYF
-	TRBV19	TRBJ1-4	-	TGTGCCAGTAGTTTGAACCAGGGGCTTAATGAAAAACTGTTTTTT	CASSLNQGLNEKLFF
-	TRBV4-3	TRBJ1-2	-	TGCGCCAGCAGCCAAGCCGGGGGAGGCTACACCTTC	CASSQAGGGYTF
TRBD2	TRBV5-1	TRBJ2-3	-	TGCGCCAGCAGCTTGGCACTAGCGGGAGTTCTGGATACGCAGTATTTT	CASSLALAGVLDTQYF
-	TRBV7-8	TRBJ1-5	-	TGTGCCAGCAGCTTAGGGCCTTCGGGTTTTAGCAATCAGCCCCAGCATTTT	CASSLGPSGFSNQPQHF
-	TRBV27	TRBJ1-5	-	TGTGCCAGCAGTTTTGGGGGGGACGGGCAGCCCCAGCATTTT	CASSFGGDGQPQHF
-	TRBV6-5	TRBJ1-1	once	TGTGCCAGCAGTTACTCGTCTCTCCTAGGGGACACTGAAGCTTTCTTT	CASSYSSLLGDTEAFF
-	TRBV9	TRBJ1-3	-	TGTGCCAGCAGCCCCGACAGTACAGACTCTGGAAACACCATATATTTT	CASSPDSTDSGNTIYF
-	TRBV6-2/TRBV6-3	TRBJ1-5	-	TGTGCCAGCAGTTACGGCAGGGGTACATATCAGCCCCAGCATTTT	CASSYGRGTYQPQHF
-	TRBV27	TRBJ2-3	-	TGTGCCAGCAGTTTATCAGGGGCAGCAGATACGCAGTATTTT	CASSLSGAADTQYF
-	TRBV15	TRBJ1-1	-	TGTGCCACCAGCAGTCCCCAGGGGTCGGAAGCTTTCTTT	CATSSPQGSEAFF
-	TRBV15	TRBJ2-3	-	TGTGCCACCAGCAGAGATGAGGCCTTCGCAGATACGCAGTATTTT	CATSRDEAFADTQYF
TRBD1	TRBV10-1	TRBJ2-7	few	TGCGCCACCTTACTGGGACAGTCGTACGAGCAGTACTTC	CATLLGQSYEQYF
TRBD1	TRBV27	TRBJ1-2	-	TGTGCCAGCAGTTTTGTGGGACAGGGGTTCCATGGCTACACCTTC	CASSFVGQGFHGYTF
-	TRBV7-2	TRBJ2-3	once	TGTGCCAGCAGCTTAGTTGGCGGGGTAAGCACAGATACGCAGTATTTT	CASSLVGGVSTDTQYF
-	TRBV5-6	TRBJ1-4	-	TGTGCCAGCAGCGTGACCACAGGGTTGAAGAATGAAAAACTGTTTTTT	CASSVTTGLKNEKLFF
TRBD1	TRBV28	TRBJ2-1	-	TGTGCCAGCAGTTCTCGACAGGGAGAATGGAATGAGCAGTTCTTC	CASSSRQGEWNEQFF
TRBD2	TRBV25-1	TRBJ2-1	once	TGTGCCAGCAGTCCTGGGGGACTAGCGGTAAATGAGCAGTTCTTC	CASSPGGLAVNEQFF
TRBD1	TRBV5-4	TRBJ2-7	-	TGTGCCAGCAGCTTGGCACCCATTGGACAGGGCTCCTACGAGCAGTACTTC	CASSLAPIGQGSYEQYF
-	TRBV4-3	TRBJ2-2	-	TGCGCCAGCAGCCAAGAAATAACGACAGCCATAAACACCGGGGAGCTGTTTTTT	CASSQEITTAINTGELFF
TRBD2	TRBV15	TRBJ2-1	-	TGTGCCACCAGTTCCGGTGGGGCTAGCGGGGGCCCCTACAATGAGCAGTTCTTC	CATSSGGASGGPYNEQFF
TRBD1	TRBV11-2	TRBJ2-7	-	TGTGCCAGCACCCTTTGGGACAGGGGGGGCGGCGAGCAGTACTTC	CASTLWDRGGGEQYF
-	TRBV6-5	TRBJ1-6	-	TGTGCCAGCAGTAGCCGGGGGGGGGCCGGGTCACCCCTCCACTTT	CASSSRGGAGSPLHF
-	TRBV30	TRBJ1-6	-	TGTGCCTGGAGTGTACCAGGCAGAAGCTCCTATAATTCACCCCTCCACTTT	CAWSVPGRSSYNSPLHF